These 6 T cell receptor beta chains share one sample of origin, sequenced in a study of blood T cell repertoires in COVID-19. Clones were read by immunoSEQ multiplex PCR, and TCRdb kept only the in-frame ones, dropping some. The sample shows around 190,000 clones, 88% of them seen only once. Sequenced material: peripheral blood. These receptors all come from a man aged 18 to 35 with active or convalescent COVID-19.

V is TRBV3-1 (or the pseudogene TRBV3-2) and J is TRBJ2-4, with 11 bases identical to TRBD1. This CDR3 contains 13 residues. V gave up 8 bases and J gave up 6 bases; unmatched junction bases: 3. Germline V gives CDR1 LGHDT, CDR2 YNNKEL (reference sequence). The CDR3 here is CASGGQGGNIQYF. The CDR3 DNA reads TGTGCCAGCGGGGGACAGGGGGGAAACATTCAGTACTTC.

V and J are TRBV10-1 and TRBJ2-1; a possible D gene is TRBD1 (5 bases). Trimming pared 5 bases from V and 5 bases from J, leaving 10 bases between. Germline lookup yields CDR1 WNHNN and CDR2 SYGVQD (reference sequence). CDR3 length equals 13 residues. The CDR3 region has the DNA TGCGCCAGCAGTCGCAGGGTGGACAATGAGCAGTTCTTC. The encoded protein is CASSRRVDNEQFF.

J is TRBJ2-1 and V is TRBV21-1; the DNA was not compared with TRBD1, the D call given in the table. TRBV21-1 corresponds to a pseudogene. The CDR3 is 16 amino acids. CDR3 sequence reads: CASSNGRDSSHDEQFF. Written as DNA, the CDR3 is TGTGCCAGCAGCAATGGCCGGGACAGCAGCCACGATGAGCAGTTCTTC.

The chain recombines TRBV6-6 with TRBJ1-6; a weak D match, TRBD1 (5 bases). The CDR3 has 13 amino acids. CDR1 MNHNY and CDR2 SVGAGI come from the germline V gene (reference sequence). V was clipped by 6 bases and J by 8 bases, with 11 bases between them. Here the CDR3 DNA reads TGTGCCAGCAGCAGGGCGGGGGATTCACCCCTCCACTTT. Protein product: CASSRAGDSPLHF.

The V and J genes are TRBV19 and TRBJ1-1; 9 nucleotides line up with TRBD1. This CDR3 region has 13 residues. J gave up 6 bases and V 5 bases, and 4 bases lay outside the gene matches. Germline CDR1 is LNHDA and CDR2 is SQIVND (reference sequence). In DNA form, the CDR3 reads TGTGCCAGTAGTGACAGGGGGAGGGCTGAAGCTTTCTTT. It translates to CASSDRGRAEAFF.

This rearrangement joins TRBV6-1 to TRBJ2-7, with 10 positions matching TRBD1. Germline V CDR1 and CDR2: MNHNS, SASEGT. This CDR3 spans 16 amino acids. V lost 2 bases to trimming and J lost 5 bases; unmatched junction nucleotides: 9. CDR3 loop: CASSETSGDRGDEQYF. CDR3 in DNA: TGTGCCAGCAGTGAAACAAGTGGGGACAGGGGCGACGAGCAGTACTTC.